The 18 T cell receptor beta chains given below trace back to one sample, sequenced in a study of cytomegalovirus exposure and HLA in healthy donors (dated by TCRdb to 2017 to 2019). Libraries came from the immunoSEQ multiplex PCR assay. For the multiplex PCR, a mixture combining 60 forward primers for TCR Vbeta segments and 13 reverse primers for TCR Jbeta segments was used. The clones in this table, taken by TCRdb from immuneACCESS, are in-frame only. Not every clone is retained; where verified, under half of the shortfall comes from an unresolved V gene, and the cause of the rest is unknown. In all, the sample holds 190,000 or so clones, and 80% of those were seen once. The ten biggest clones cover under 0.85% of the sample. The sequenced material came from PBMCs. Receptors originate from a boy younger than 18 in good health and CMV-seronegative.

The J gene is TRBJ2-1, the V gene TRBV5-5; D may be TRBD1 (7 bases). Germline lookup yields CDR1 SGHKS and CDR2 YYEKEE (reference sequence). V was shortened by 2 bases and J by 3 bases, with 12 bases between the two germline ends. This CDR3 region has 15 residues. CDR3 amino acids: CASSLSQGGYNEQFF. In nucleotides, the CDR3 is TGTGCCAGCAGCTTATCGCAGGGGGGCTACAATGAGCAGTTCTTC. Full variable domain (missing parts from reference TRBV5-5 and TRBJ2-1): DAGVTQSPTHLIKTRGQQVTLRCSPISGHKSVSWYQQVLGQGPQFIFQYYEKEERGRGNFPDRFSARQFPNYSSELNVNALLLGDSALYLCASSLSQGGYNEQFFGPGTRLTVL.

This chain links TRBV7-9 with TRBJ2-5, with 11 bases identical to TRBD2. The end of the DNA fits TRBJ2-7 better, so the J call may be wrong. This CDR3 comprises 15 residues. Germline V CDR1 and CDR2: SEHNR, FQNEAQ (reference sequence). In DNA form, the CDR3 reads TGTGCCAGCAGCACCGGGACTAGCGGATTGGACGAGCAGTACTTC. It specifies CASSTGTSGLDEQYF.

CDR3 sequence reads: CASSLVYNYEQYF. In DNA, the CDR3 is TGTGCCAGCAGCTTGGTGTATAACTACGAGCAGTACTTC. The chain links TRBV5-5 to TRBJ2-7; D remains unclear. The CDR3 consists of 13 residues. From germline, CDR1 is SGHKS and CDR2 YYEKEE (reference sequence). V was cut by 0 bases and J by 3 bases, with 7 bases left in between.

The chain is built from TRBV29-1 and TRBJ2-7; unclear D gene. The CDR3 consists of 14 residues. Germline CDR1 and CDR2: SQVTM and ANQGSEA. V was shortened by 0 bases and J by 3 bases, with 12 bases between the two germline ends. DNA of the CDR3: TGCAGCGTTGAAGATCCGGGTGTAGGCTACGAGCAGTACTTC. It is translated as CSVEDPGVGYEQYF.

A single count supports this clone. This rearrangement joins TRBV19 to TRBJ2-3; 8 bases agree with TRBD2. CDR1 is LNHDA and CDR2 is SQIVND in the germline V gene (reference sequence). The CDR3 is 15 amino acids. The V segment lost 5 bases and the J segment 1 base; nucleotides outside the gene matches: 5. The CDR3 DNA follows: TGTGCCAGTAGTGCGGGACTAGGGGGCACAGATACGCAGTATTTT. Amino acids: CASSAGLGGTDTQYF. Drawing the rest from reference TRBV19 and TRBJ2-3, the complete variable domain is DGGITQSPKYLFRKEGQNVTLSCEQNLNHDAMYWYRQDPGQGLRLIYYSQIVNDFQKGDIAEGYSVSREKKESFPLTVTSAQKNPTAFYLCASSAGLGGTDTQYFGPGTRLTVL.

The chain joins TRBV2 to TRBJ1-6; D gene ambiguous. V was trimmed by 6 bases and J by 7 bases, leaving 16 bases between them. The CDR3 covers 15 residues. Germline V gives CDR1 SNHLY, CDR2 FYNNEI. CDR3 sequence (DNA): TGTGCCAGCAGGACCGAGGAGGGTCGGAATTCACCCCTCCACTTT. This translates into CASRTEEGRNSPLHF.

The rearrangement joins TRBV5-1 to TRBJ2-7; D is possibly TRBD2 (6 bases). V was shortened by 2 bases and J by 2 bases, with 8 bases between the two germline ends. This CDR3 has 13 amino acids. From germline, CDR1 is SGHRS and CDR2 YFSETQ. The CDR3 is CASSFGGPYEQYF. CDR3 coding DNA: TGCGCCAGCAGCTTCGGGGGACCCTACGAGCAGTACTTC.

The chain carries TRBV29-1 and TRBJ2-7; tentatively, D is TRBD1 (6 bases). V was pared by 6 bases and J by 7 bases, with 10 bases between. Germline-derived CDR1 and CDR2 are SQVTM and ANQGSEA. This CDR3 has 10 amino acids. CDR3 nucleotide sequence: TGCAGCGTCCAGGGGAAGGAGCAGTACTTC. Its protein is CSVQGKEQYF.

The J gene is TRBJ2-7, the V gene TRBV6-1; TRBD2 matches at 10 bases. Germline V lookup: CDR1 MNHNS, CDR2 SASEGT. V lost 10 bases, J lost 5 bases, and 11 bases stayed unmatched. The CDR3 is 14 amino acids. The CDR3 protein is CATEGASGGHEQYF. Written as DNA, the CDR3 is TGTGCCACGGAGGGGGCTAGCGGGGGCCACGAGCAGTACTTC.

In its sample, this clone was seen a few times. The chain is built from TRBV10-3 and TRBJ1-1, with 7 bases that match TRBD1. Germline V gene lookup returns CDR1 ENHRY and CDR2 SYGVKD. Losses at the gene ends were 6 bases for V and 0 bases for J; bases not matched to a gene: 7. This CDR3 is 15 amino acids long. The CDR3 sequence is CAIRGTALMNTEAFF. The DNA for the CDR3 is TGTGCCATCAGGGGGACAGCTCTCATGAACACTGAAGCTTTCTTT.

The chain couples TRBV5-8 to TRBJ1-6, with a possible D match to TRBD1 (6 bases). V was trimmed by 5 bases and J by 10 bases, leaving 13 bases between them. CDR1 is SGHTS, CDR2 YDEGEE, per germline. The CDR3 runs 13 residues. The CDR3 DNA reads as TGTGCCAGCAGTCACAGGGAGGGCTCACCCCTCCACTTT. As protein: CASSHREGSPLHF.

This clone was seen a single time. Other nucleotide sequences from this sample produce the same CDR3. The chain combines TRBV5-4 with TRBJ2-5; unclear D gene. V lost 4 bases to trimming and J lost 1 base, with 20 bases between them. Germline assignment: CDR1 SGHNT and CDR2 YYREEE (reference sequence). This CDR3 region has 17 residues. The chain's CDR3 is CASSLRQERTLQETQYF. The CDR3 coding sequence is TGTGCCAGCAGCCTCCGCCAGGAACGAACCCTCCAAGAGACCCAGTACTTC.

This clone was observed a handful of times. The rearrangement joins TRBV7-9 to TRBJ1-1; no definite D call. The CDR3 consists of 11 residues. The V gene lost 3 bases and the J gene lost 6 bases, with 5 bases spanning the gap. CDR1 is SEHNR, CDR2 FQNEAQ, per germline (reference sequence). The DNA for the CDR3 is TGTGCCAGCAGCTTCAATTCTGAAGCTTTCTTT. It yields the protein CASSFNSEAFF.

The rearrangement links TRBV10-3 to TRBJ1-1, with 7 bases that match TRBD1. Trimming cost V 2 bases and J 11 bases; bases outside gene matches: 5. Germline V gene lookup returns CDR1 ENHRY and CDR2 SYGVKD. The CDR3 totals 12 residues. CDR3 bases: TGTGCCATCAGTGAGACAGGGGTTCAGGCTTTCTTT. This translates into CAISETGVQAFF.

The chain joins TRBV7-8 to TRBJ1-5, with a possible D match to TRBD1 (5 bases). Between the trimmed V and J ends, which lost 5 bases and 2 bases, there was a span of 13 bases. In germline, CDR1 is SGHVS, CDR2 FQNEAQ. The CDR3 totals 15 residues. The CDR3 sequence is CASSLTAFGNQPQHF. The CDR3 nucleotides are TGTGCCAGCAGCCTGACAGCCTTCGGCAATCAGCCCCAGCATTTT. Looking up the rest from reference TRBV7-8 and TRBJ1-5 gives the full variable domain: GAGVSQSPRYKVAKRGQDVALRCDPISGHVSLFWYQQALGQGPEFLTYFQNEAQLDKSGLPSDRFFAERPEGSVSTLKIQRTQQEDSAVYLCASSLTAFGNQPQHFGDGTRLSIL.

This clone was detected a few times. V gene TRBV27 combines with J gene TRBJ1-1; D gene unclear. The germline V and J ends were trimmed by 0 bases and 4 bases, with 9 bases remaining between them. The CDR3 consists of 14 residues. Per germline, CDR1 MNHEY and CDR2 SMNVEV (reference sequence). In DNA, the CDR3 is TGTGCCAGCAGTTTATCGGTGAGCGTCACTGAAGCTTTCTTT. Its translation: CASSLSVSVTEAFF.

The rearrangement links TRBV20-1 to TRBJ1-1; D call uncertain. CDR1 is DFQATT and CDR2 is SNEGSKA in the germline V gene (reference sequence). V shed 3 bases and J shed 7 bases, with 6 bases lying between them. CDR3 length equals 10 residues. CDR3 coding DNA: TGCAGTGCTAGTTCAGGTGAAGCTTTCTTT. As protein: CSASSGEAFF.

V and J are TRBV29-1 and TRBJ2-3; tentatively, D is TRBD2 (5 bases). The CDR3 totals 15 residues. Germline CDR1 SQVTM, CDR2 ANQGSEA. The V end was cut by 0 bases, the J end by 9 bases, with 19 bases between. CDR3 region: CSVEDKLPEGPTQYF. CDR3 nucleotide sequence: TGCAGCGTTGAAGATAAACTCCCCGAGGGCCCGACGCAGTATTTT.